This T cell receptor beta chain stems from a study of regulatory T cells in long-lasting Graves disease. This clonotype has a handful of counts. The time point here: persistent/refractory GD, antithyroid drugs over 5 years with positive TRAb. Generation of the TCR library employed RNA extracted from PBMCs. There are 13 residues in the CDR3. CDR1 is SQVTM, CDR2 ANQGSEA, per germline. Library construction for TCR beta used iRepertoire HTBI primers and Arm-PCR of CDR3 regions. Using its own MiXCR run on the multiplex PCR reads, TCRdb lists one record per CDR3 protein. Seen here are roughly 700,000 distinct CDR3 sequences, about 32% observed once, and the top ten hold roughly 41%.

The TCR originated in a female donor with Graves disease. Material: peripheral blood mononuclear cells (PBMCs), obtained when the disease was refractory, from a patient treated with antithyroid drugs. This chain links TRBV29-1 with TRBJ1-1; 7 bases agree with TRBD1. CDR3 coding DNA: TGCAGTGTGAACAGGGGCGTAGGGACTGAAGCTTTCTTT. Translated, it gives CSVNRGVGTEAFF.